This TCR beta chain was recovered during a study of T cell responses to AZD1222 COVID-19 vaccine. Broader study findings: Donors were chiefly white British, with a greater number of females, and clonal diversity was perhaps underestimated. The span of vaccine-associated CD4 TCRs extended across spike, with dominance at 160-218 and 743-854.

Comment on this clone: Antigen unknown.

The V end was cut by 4 bases, the J end by 2 bases, with 18 bases between. CDR3 length: 16 amino acids. Germline loops: CDR1 MNHEY, CDR2 SVGEGT. Sequenced by immunoSEQ multiplex PCR; TCRdb stores in-frame clones only, minus some. The table has approximately 150,000 clones, 90% to 95% seen once. This material consisted of peripheral blood, taken on day 0 of AZD1222 vaccination. The J gene is TRBJ2-7, the V gene TRBV6-2 or TRBV6-3; D remains unclear. The sequence derives from an adult in good health. Here the CDR3 DNA reads TGTGCCAGCAGTTTTCCTACCGCCGTGACAACCTACGAGCAGTACTTC. Translating it yields CASSFPTAVTTYEQYF.